This TCR beta chain stems from a study of blood T cell repertoires in COVID-19. About the research overall: The United States, Italy and Spain supplied acute and convalescent COVID-19 samples. Sample material is recorded as cDNA or gDNA derived from T cells, B-cell-depleted T cells, or PBMCs.

Donors in Cohort 3 counted as recovered after two negative PCRs, clearance, or symptom resolution. This CDR3 has 17 amino acids. Trimming left V 7 bases short and J 3 bases short, with 24 bases between. Germline lookup yields CDR1 SEHNR and CDR2 FQNEAQ (reference sequence). In the original workflow: Amplification of reference gene primers provided the estimated nucleated cell counts. Generated by immunoSEQ multiplex PCR, the TCRdb table keeps only in-frame clones and is missing some. That table is the source of V, J and clone size, and D and trimming were worked out from the DNA. The top ten clones hold roughly 2.5% of a sample with approximately 300,000 clones, 90% of them seen once.

The chain joins TRBV7-9 to TRBJ1-1; TRBD1 might be the D (6 bases). The receptor comes from a man aged 55 to 70 who had recovered from COVID-19. Sequencing was carried out using PBMCs or T cells enriched from blood (not recorded which). The CDR3 is CASIFYGGGQRYTEAFF. The CDR3 coding sequence is TGTGCCAGCATTTTCTATGGGGGGGGCCAGAGGTACACTGAAGCTTTCTTT.